This T cell receptor beta chain is drawn from a study of regulatory T cells in long-lasting Graves disease. Study-wide findings and caveats: Patients whose Graves' disease persisted exhibited lower TCR diversity than those newly diagnosed.

For this clonotype: What it binds is unknown.

Germline V gene sequence: CDR1 SGHRS, CDR2 YFSETQ. This CDR3 has 14 residues. The V end was cut by 0 bases, the J end by 4 bases, with 8 bases between. Construction of the TCR beta libraries employed iRepertoire HTBI primers in conjunction with Arm-PCR of CDR3 regions. TCRdb reprocessed the multiplex PCR reads with MiXCR, giving one entry per CDR3 protein. The data contain under 300,000 distinct CDR3 sequences, around 18% of them singletons. Time point noted: newly diagnosed GD, antithyroid drugs for less than 3 months. The TCR library was made from RNA extracted from PBMCs. Nine milliliters of peripheral blood were taken and placed in EDTA tubes.

This TCR came from a female donor with Graves disease. The sample consisted of peripheral blood mononuclear cells (PBMCs), taken at new diagnosis, from a patient treated with antithyroid drugs. This sequence joins TRBV5-1 and TRBJ2-1, with D unresolved. The CDR3 DNA follows: TGCGCCAGCAGCTTGGAAACGGCTTACAATGAGCAGTTCTTC. Translated: CASSLETAYNEQFF.